These 12 T cell receptor beta chains originate from one sample sequenced in a study of control samples from healthy donors and cancer patients. Produced via immunoSEQ multiplex PCR; TCRdb's table is partial and in-frame only. The table lists about 94,000 clones, 75% to 95% of them singletons. The source material was blood. Receptors originate from a woman under 30 in good health.

The chain recombines TRBV11-2 with TRBJ1-3, with D perhaps matching TRBD1 (5 bases). Per the germline V gene, CDR1 is SGHAT and CDR2 is FQNNGV. The CDR3 is made up of 13 amino acids. Trimming left V 4 bases short and J 9 bases short, with 13 bases between. In DNA form, the CDR3 reads TGTGCCAGCAGCTCCGAGCGGGGGGGCACCATATATTTT. It specifies CASSSERGGTIYF.

The genes are TRBV11-2 and TRBJ2-6; D possibly matches TRBD1 or TRBD2 (5 bases each). Germline CDR1 and CDR2: SGHAT and FQNNGV. V was trimmed by 5 bases and J by 4 bases, leaving 18 bases between them. The CDR3 has 17 amino acids. The CDR3 is CASSPSVWGSGANVLTF. For the CDR3, the DNA is TGTGCCAGCAGCCCCTCCGTATGGGGGTCGGGGGCCAACGTCCTGACTTTC.

The genes are TRBV18 and TRBJ1-3; D is unclear. Trimming left V 1 base short and J 2 bases short, with 6 bases between. CDR1 and CDR2 (germline): KGHSH, LQKENI. The CDR3 sequence is 14 residues long. CDR3 DNA: TGTGCCAGCTCACCACAGGGTGCTGGAAACACCATATATTTT. This codes for CASSPQGAGNTIYF.

The rearrangement links TRBV27 to TRBJ2-7, with D possibly being TRBD1 or TRBD2 (5 bases each). The germline V gene encodes CDR1 MNHEY and CDR2 SMNVEV (reference sequence). Deletions cut 6 bases from V and 6 bases from J, with 15 bases between. The CDR3 covers 13 residues. CDR3 region: CASSEKLGVEQYF. CDR3 coding DNA: TGTGCCAGCAGCGAGAAACTAGGGGTCGAGCAGTACTTC.

The rearrangement uses TRBV7-2 and TRBJ1-2, with D maybe TRBD1 (6 bases). Germline CDR1 reads SGHTA; CDR2 reads FQGNSA. Trimming pared 5 bases from V and 2 bases from J, leaving 9 bases between. The CDR3 sequence is 13 residues long. DNA for the CDR3: TGTGCCAGCAGCAACGACAGGAACTATGGCTACACCTTC. It encodes CASSNDRNYGYTF.

The chain employs TRBV19 and TRBJ2-7, with 11 nucleotides matching TRBD1. J was trimmed by 2 bases and V by 6 bases; bases with no gene match: 6. The CDR3 has 15 amino acids. In germline, CDR1 is LNHDA, CDR2 SQIVND (reference sequence). The CDR3 protein is CASRDGTGGTYEQYF. The DNA for the CDR3 is TGTGCCAGTAGGGACGGGACAGGGGGGACCTACGAGCAGTACTTC. Based on the CDR3 plus reference TRBV19 and TRBJ2-7, the full variable domain is DGGITQSPKYLFRKEGQNVTLSCEQNLNHDAMYWYRQDPGQGLRLIYYSQIVNDFQKGDIAEGYSVSREKKESFPLTVTSAQKNPTAFYLCASRDGTGGTYEQYFGPGTRLTVT.

V and J are TRBV2 and TRBJ2-7; 8 bases fit TRBD2. V shed 4 bases, J shed 0 bases, and the junction held 5 bases outside the gene matches. CDR3 size: 15 residues. The germline gives CDR1 SNHLY, CDR2 FYNNEI. This chain's CDR3 is CASSGSGASSYEQYF. CDR3 nucleotide sequence: TGTGCCAGCAGTGGTAGCGGGGCCAGCTCCTACGAGCAGTACTTC.

The chain uses TRBV4-1 and TRBJ1-1; D possibly corresponds to TRBD1 (5 bases). The CDR3 extends over 13 amino acids. The V and J ends lost 4 bases and 2 bases respectively, with 8 bases between them. Per germline, CDR1 MGHRA and CDR2 YSYEKL. For the CDR3, the DNA is TGCGCCAGCAGCCTCCAGGGTAACACTGAAGCTTTCTTT. This translates into CASSLQGNTEAFF.

V gene TRBV6-1 combines with J gene TRBJ1-6; 7 bases are a match to TRBD1. The germline V gene encodes CDR1 MNHNS and CDR2 SASEGT. With V trimmed by 2 bases and J by 9 bases, 7 bases remained unmatched. The CDR3 is made up of 15 amino acids. CDR3 amino acids: CASSELTGIRSPLHF. For the CDR3, the DNA is TGTGCCAGCAGTGAATTGACAGGGATACGTTCACCCCTCCACTTT.

The chain couples TRBV7-9 to TRBJ1-4; no clear D gene. V was clipped by 7 bases and J by 1 base, with 22 bases between them. The V gene's germline CDR1 is SEHNR and CDR2 FQNEAQ (reference sequence). The CDR3 contains 18 residues. The CDR3: CASTQGIDALRTNEKLFF. For the CDR3, the DNA is TGTGCCAGCACCCAAGGAATTGACGCCCTCCGAACTAATGAAAAACTGTTTTTT.

V gene TRBV4-1 combines with J gene TRBJ2-7; 9 nucleotides agree with TRBD1. The germline V gene has CDR1 MGHRA and CDR2 YSYEKL. CDR3 length: 17 residues. Trimming removed 4 bases from V and 2 bases from J; junction bases left unmatched: 12. CDR3 residues: CASSRPTAGQGTYEQYF. In DNA form, the CDR3 reads TGCGCCAGCAGCCGCCCAACCGCGGGACAGGGTACCTACGAGCAGTACTTC.

The chain joins TRBV5-5 to TRBJ1-3; D is unclear. This CDR3 is built from 16 residues. The germline V gene has CDR1 SGHKS and CDR2 YYEKEE (reference sequence). The ends were cut back, 0 bases at V and 0 bases at J, with 10 bases in the middle. The CDR3 here is CASSLDAVGSGNTIYF. Here the CDR3 DNA reads TGTGCCAGCAGCTTGGACGCGGTAGGCTCTGGAAACACCATATATTTT. Looking up the rest from reference TRBV5-5 and TRBJ1-3 gives the full variable domain: DAGVTQSPTHLIKTRGQQVTLRCSPISGHKSVSWYQQVLGQGPQFIFQYYEKEERGRGNFPDRFSARQFPNYSSELNVNALLLGDSALYLCASSLDAVGSGNTIYFGEGSWLTVV.